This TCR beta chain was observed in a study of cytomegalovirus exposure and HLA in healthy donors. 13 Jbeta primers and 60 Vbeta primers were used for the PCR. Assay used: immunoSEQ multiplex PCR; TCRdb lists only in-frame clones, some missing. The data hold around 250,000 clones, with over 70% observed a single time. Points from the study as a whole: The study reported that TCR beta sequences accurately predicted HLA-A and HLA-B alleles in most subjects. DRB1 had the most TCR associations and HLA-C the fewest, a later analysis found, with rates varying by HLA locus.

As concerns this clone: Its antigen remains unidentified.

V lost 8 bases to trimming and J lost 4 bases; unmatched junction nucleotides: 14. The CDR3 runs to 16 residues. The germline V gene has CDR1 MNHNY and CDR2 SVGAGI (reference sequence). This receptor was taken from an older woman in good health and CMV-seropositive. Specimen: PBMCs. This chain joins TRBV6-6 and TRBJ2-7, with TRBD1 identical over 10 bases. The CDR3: CASLLDRGSGGYEQYF. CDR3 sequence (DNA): TGTGCCAGCCTCTTGGACAGGGGGTCCGGGGGTTACGAGCAGTACTTC.